The 11 T cell receptor beta chains reported below all come from one sample, sequenced in a study of siplizumab effects on memory and regulatory T cells. The protocol was immunoSEQ multiplex PCR, while the TCRdb copy is restricted to in-frame clones and leaves out a portion. Seen here are some 100,000 clones, more than 85% observed once, and the top ten hold roughly 0.16%. The sample taken for sequencing was CD4+ T cells sorted from blood. The source is a human donor in good health.

This sequence joins TRBV30 and TRBJ1-5; 10 bases are a match to TRBD1. Trimming removed 7 bases from V and 4 bases from J; junction bases left unmatched: 13. Germline V lookup: CDR1 GTSNPN, CDR2 SVGIG (reference sequence). The CDR3 is 16 residues long. CDR3 sequence reads: CAFALGQGFGNQPQHF. The CDR3 bases are TGTGCCTTCGCCCTGGGACAGGGGTTTGGTAATCAGCCCCAGCATTTT.

CDR3 bases: TGCGCCAGCAGCTTGGCCTCAGGGGTAGGGGAGCAGTACTTC. Translation gives CASSLASGVGEQYF. V usage is TRBV5-1 and J usage is TRBJ2-7, with D perhaps matching TRBD1 (6 bases). The length of the CDR3 is 14 residues. V lost 0 bases to trimming and J lost 7 bases, with 14 bases between them. In germline, CDR1 is SGHRS, CDR2 YFSETQ.

The chain employs TRBV18 and TRBJ2-6; 10 bases line up with TRBD2. Per germline, CDR1 KGHSH and CDR2 LQKENI. V was clipped by 5 bases and J by 0 bases; unmatched bases: 16. This CDR3 contains 21 residues. CDR3 protein: CASSLNIAGGQFFSGANVLTF. The CDR3, as DNA: TGTGCCAGCTCATTGAACATAGCGGGGGGACAATTTTTCTCTGGGGCCAACGTCCTGACTTTC.

V is TRBV5-4 and J is TRBJ2-7; D unresolved. Trimming removed 1 base from V and 2 bases from J, with 7 bases in between. The CDR3 is made up of 13 amino acids. Germline V gene sequence: CDR1 SGHNT, CDR2 YYREEE (reference sequence). CDR3 coding DNA: TGTGCCAGCAGCTTGCGTTCTACCTACGAGCAGTACTTC. Its protein product is CASSLRSTYEQYF.

This chain uses TRBV6-1 with TRBJ1-6; tentative D call: TRBD1 (5 bases). The V end lost 7 bases, the J end lost 10 bases, and 14 bases lay between the germline ends. CDR1 and CDR2 from the germline V gene are MNHNS and SASEGT. The CDR3 runs 13 residues. The CDR3 loop is CASIPGHPSPLHF. DNA for the CDR3: TGTGCCAGCATACCAGGGCACCCATCACCCCTCCACTTT.

This clone was detected only a few times. The rearrangement links TRBV7-9 to TRBJ1-2; 11 bases are shared with TRBD1. This CDR3 spans 15 amino acids. The germline CDR1 and CDR2 sequences are SEHNR and FQNEAQ (reference sequence). With V trimmed by 1 base and J by 4 bases, 2 bases remained unmatched. The CDR3 region has the DNA TGTGCCAGCAGCTTAGGGACAGGGGGCGTCTATGGCTACACCTTC. It codes for CASSLGTGGVYGYTF.

CDR3 sequence (DNA): TGTGCCAGCTCATCCGGACCCGGGGCTTTCTTT. Protein: CASSSGPGAFF. The V call is TRBV18, the J call TRBJ1-1; D not resolved. Between the trimmed V and J ends, which lost 5 bases and 11 bases, there was a span of 12 bases. The CDR3 is 11 amino acids. Germline CDR1 is KGHSH and CDR2 is LQKENI.

The V call is TRBV13, the J call TRBJ2-5; 11 bases match TRBD2. CDR1 is PRHDT and CDR2 is FYEKMQ in the germline V gene (reference sequence). This CDR3 region has 14 residues. The V and J ends lost 6 bases and 5 bases, in that order; junction bases with no gene match: 5. This chain's CDR3 is CASRPRLAGETQYF. CDR3 nucleotides: TGTGCCAGCAGACCAAGACTAGCGGGGGAGACCCAGTACTTC.

The chain has TRBV7-3 and TRBJ2-4, with TRBD2 matching 7 bases. CDR3 size: 15 residues. The V gene end was trimmed by 0 bases and the J gene end by 8 bases; junction bases not matched to a gene: 7. Germline lookup yields CDR1 SGHTA and CDR2 FQGTGA. CDR3 coding DNA: TGTGCCAGCAGCTTAACTAGTGCTAGCGGTCACATTCAGTACTTC. Its translation: CASSLTSASGHIQYF. Combining the CDR3 with reference TRBV7-3 and TRBJ2-4 gives the whole variable domain GAGVSQTPSNKVTEKGKYVELRCDPISGHTALYWYRQSLGQGPEFLIYFQGTGAADDSGLPNDRFFAVRPEGSVSTLKIQRTERGDSAVYLCASSLTSASGHIQYFGAGTRLSVL.

The chain recombines TRBV6-6 with TRBJ1-1; D is undetermined. Germline-derived CDR1 and CDR2 are MNHNY and SVGAGI (reference sequence). This CDR3 region has 14 residues. The V gene lost 2 bases and the J gene lost 1 base, with 8 bases spanning the gap. CDR3 amino acids: CASSYGLRNTEAFF. The CDR3 DNA is TGTGCCAGCAGTTACGGTCTCCGGAACACTGAAGCTTTCTTT.

CDR3 DNA: TGTGCCAGCAGCTTTTTAAGGGGGGACACTGAAGCTTTCTTT. Amino acid sequence: CASSFLRGDTEAFF. The V and J genes are TRBV11-2 and TRBJ1-1; the D gene is possibly TRBD1 (6 bases). The length of the CDR3 is 14 residues. Trimming pared 3 bases from V and 3 bases from J, leaving 11 bases between. From germline, CDR1 is SGHAT and CDR2 FQNNGV.